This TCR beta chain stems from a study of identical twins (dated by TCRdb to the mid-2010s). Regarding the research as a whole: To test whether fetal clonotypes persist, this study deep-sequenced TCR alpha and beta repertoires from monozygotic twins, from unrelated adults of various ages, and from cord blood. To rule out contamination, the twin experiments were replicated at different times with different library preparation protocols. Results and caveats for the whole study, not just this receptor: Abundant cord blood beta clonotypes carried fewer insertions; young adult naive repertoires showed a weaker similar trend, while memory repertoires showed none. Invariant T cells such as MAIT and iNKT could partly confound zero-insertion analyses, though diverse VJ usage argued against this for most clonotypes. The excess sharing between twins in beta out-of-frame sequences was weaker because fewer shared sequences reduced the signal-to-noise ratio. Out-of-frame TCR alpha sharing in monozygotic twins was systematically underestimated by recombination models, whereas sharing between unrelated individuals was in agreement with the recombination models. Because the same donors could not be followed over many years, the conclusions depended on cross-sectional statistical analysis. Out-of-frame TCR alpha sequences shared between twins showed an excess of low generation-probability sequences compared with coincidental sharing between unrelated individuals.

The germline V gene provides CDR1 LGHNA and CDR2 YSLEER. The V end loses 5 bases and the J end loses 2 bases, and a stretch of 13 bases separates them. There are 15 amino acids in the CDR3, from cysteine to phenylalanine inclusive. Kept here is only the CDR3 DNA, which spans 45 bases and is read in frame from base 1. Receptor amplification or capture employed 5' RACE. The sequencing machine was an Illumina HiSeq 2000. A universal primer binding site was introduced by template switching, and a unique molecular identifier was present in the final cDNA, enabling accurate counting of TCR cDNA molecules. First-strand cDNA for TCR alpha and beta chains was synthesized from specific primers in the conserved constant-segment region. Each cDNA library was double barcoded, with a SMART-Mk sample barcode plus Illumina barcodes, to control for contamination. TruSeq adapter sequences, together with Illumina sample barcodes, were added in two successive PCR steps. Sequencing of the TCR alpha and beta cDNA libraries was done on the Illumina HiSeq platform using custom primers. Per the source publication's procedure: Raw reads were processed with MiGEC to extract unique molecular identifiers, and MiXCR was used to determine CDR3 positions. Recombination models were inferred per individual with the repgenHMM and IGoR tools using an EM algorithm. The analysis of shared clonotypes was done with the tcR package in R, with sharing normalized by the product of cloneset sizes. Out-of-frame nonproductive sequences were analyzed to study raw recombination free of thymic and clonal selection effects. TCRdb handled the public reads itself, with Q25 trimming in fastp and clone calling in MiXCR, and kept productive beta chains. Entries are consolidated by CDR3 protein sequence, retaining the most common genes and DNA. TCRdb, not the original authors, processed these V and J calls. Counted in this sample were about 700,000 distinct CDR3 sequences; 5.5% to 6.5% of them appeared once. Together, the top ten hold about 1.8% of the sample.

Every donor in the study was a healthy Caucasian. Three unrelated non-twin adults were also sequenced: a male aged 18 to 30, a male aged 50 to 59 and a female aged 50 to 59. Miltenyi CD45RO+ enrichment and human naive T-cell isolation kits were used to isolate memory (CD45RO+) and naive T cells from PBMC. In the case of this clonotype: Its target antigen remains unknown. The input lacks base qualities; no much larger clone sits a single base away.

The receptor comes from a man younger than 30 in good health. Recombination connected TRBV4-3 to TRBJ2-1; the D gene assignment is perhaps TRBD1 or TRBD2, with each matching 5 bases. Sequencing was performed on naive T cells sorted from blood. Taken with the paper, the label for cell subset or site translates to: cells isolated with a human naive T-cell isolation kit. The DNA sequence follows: TGCGCCAGCAGCTATGCATTGGGGGCCTACAATGAGCAGTTCTTC. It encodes CASSYALGAYNEQFF.